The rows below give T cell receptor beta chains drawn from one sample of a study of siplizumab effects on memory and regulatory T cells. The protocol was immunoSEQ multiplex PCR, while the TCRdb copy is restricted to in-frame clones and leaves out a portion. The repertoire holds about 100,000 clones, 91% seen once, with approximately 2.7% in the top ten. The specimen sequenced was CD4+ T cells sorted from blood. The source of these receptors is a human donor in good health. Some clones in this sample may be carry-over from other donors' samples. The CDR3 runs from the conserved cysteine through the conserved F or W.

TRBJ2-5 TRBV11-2 CASSLLGGWSEETQYF
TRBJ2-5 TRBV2 CASSPGTSVETQYF
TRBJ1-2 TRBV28 CASSFDSPLGMGSGSYTF
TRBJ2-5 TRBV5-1 CASSLTQVLQETQYF
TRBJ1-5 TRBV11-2 CASSLDRDQPQHF
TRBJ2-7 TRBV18 CASSPVGTGAYEQYF
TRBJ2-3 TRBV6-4 CASSGSLAERERVDTQYF
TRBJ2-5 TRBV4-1 CASSQALQGARETQYF
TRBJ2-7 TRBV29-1 CSARLAGTYEQYF
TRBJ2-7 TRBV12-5 CASGLVTGDYGEQYF
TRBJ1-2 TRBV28 CASSLRTDNYGYTF
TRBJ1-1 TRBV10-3 CAISEPTGGGKASGTEAFF
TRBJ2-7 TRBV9 CASSLGQGESYEQYF
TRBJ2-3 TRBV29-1 CSVELAGFADTQYF
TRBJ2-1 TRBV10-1 CASSAVGASSHEQFF